This is a list of T cell receptor beta chains from one sample in a study of vaccination effects on CD4 cells after COVID-19. No antigen is known for these receptors. TCRdb's copy holds only in-frame clones and misses some; the assay was immunoSEQ multiplex PCR. The sample includes tens of thousands of clones, 76% of them seen just once. The source material was CD4+ T cells from PBMCs cultured with HIV peptides, sampled before COVID-19 vaccination. The receptor source for this set is a human donor who had a prior SARS-CoV-2 infection. Both conserved end residues are part of each CDR3.

J	V	CDR3
TRBJ1-2	TRBV9	CASSVSPGTNYGYTF
TRBJ1-3	TRBV7-9	CASSSAGTPSGNTIYF
TRBJ2-2	TRBV7-9	CASSSRQTMNTGELFF
TRBJ2-7	TRBV27	CASRNQASYEQYF
TRBJ2-1	TRBV4-1	CASSPRLVQYNEQFF
TRBJ2-1	TRBV3-1/TRBV3-2	CASSQEPAGWDNEQFF
TRBJ2-3	TRBV6-4	CASSEGGAGGTDTQYF
TRBJ2-4	TRBV18	CASSPGLYRTKNIQYF
TRBJ1-6	TRBV2	CASSAKTNGDSPLHF
TRBJ2-3	TRBV9	CASSVASGSTDTQYF
TRBJ2-3	TRBV2	CASSERGPQDTQYF
TRBJ2-3	TRBV9	CASSVGLAGADTQYF
TRBJ1-4	TRBV30	CAWTRTGTAKLFF
TRBJ2-5	TRBV5-4	CASSPGTSGRWETQYF
TRBJ2-4	TRBV18	CASSPPTGQGKNIQYF
TRBJ1-1	TRBV18	CASSPRLQSQMNTEAFF
TRBJ2-5	TRBV5-4	CASSPKEAGETQYF
TRBJ1-5	TRBV28	CASKWANSNQPQHF
TRBJ1-5	TRBV7-8	CASSRVLASNQPQHF
TRBJ2-2	TRBV2	CASSGTGVNGELFF
TRBJ2-1	TRBV7-7	CASSLGRIGEQFF
TRBJ1-5	TRBV28	CASSIPGQQHYSNQPQHF
TRBJ2-1	TRBV7-3	CASSLTKYSGQGDDEQFF
TRBJ1-3	TRBV7-2	CASSSIPGHASSGNTIYF
TRBJ1-1	TRBV6-5	CASREGTGGAFF
TRBJ2-7	TRBV29-1	CSVVQWGISYEQYF
TRBJ1-2	TRBV5-1	CASAIQGANYGYTF
TRBJ2-5	TRBV24-1	CATSDFGVADRETQYF
TRBJ2-2	TRBV9	CASSGSGGHITGELFF
TRBJ1-3	TRBV28	CASSLWQGPRNTIYF
TRBJ2-5	TRBV4-2	CASSQDVGYQETQYF
TRBJ1-1	TRBV5-6	CASSPLTAFRDTEAFF
TRBJ2-1	TRBV7-2	CASSSSRLAGVTEQFF
TRBJ1-6	TRBV7-9	CASSSLGDSPLHF
TRBJ1-2	TRBV5-6	CASSYRDRDNYGYTF
TRBJ1-6	TRBV19	CAFAGGMYNSPLHF
TRBJ2-7	TRBV2	CASSEAGYGQYF
TRBJ2-5	TRBV6-6	CASSPSPGTVHWETQYF
TRBJ1-6	TRBV7-2	CASSTDGPTYDNSPLHF
TRBJ1-2	TRBV9	CASSVYEDINYGYTF
TRBJ1-3	TRBV6-5	CASSYEEFGNTIYF